This TCR beta chain was profiled in a study of patients and donors after allogeneic stem cell transplantation. CDR3 length equals 13 residues. The V and J ends lost 4 bases and 7 bases, in that order; junction bases with no gene match: 6. Germline lookup yields CDR1 SEHNR and CDR2 FQNEAQ (reference sequence). TCRdb ran MiXCR on the RT-PCR reads and lists one entry per CDR3 protein. The sample lists some 880,000 distinct CDR3 sequences; about 20% were seen once. The chain joins TRBV7-9 to TRBJ1-2, with TRBD1 matching 7 bases. The sequenced sample was blood, either unsorted or a sorted T cell fraction (not recorded which). This sequence originates from a human donor who was either an allogeneic HSCT recipient or a stem cell or donor lymphocyte infusion donor (not recorded which). It is not recorded whose cells these are; they may come from a transplant donor. As DNA, the CDR3 is TGTGCCAGCAGCTCAAGGGGGCGGGTTGGCTACACCTTC. Translation: CASSSRGRVGYTF.